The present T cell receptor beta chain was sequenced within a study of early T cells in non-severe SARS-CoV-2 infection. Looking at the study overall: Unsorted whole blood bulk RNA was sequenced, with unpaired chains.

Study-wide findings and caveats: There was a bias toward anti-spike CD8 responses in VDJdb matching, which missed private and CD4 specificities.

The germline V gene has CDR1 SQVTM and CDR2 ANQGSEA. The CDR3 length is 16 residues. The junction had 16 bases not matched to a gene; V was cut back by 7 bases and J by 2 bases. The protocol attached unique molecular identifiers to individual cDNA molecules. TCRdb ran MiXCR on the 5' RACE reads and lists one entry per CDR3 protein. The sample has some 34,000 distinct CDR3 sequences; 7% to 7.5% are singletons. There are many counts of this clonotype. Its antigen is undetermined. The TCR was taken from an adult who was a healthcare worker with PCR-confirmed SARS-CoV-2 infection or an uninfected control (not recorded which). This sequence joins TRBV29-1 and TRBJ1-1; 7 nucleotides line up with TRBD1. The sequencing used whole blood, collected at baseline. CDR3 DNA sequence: TGCAGCGCACGGGACAGTCTAAGGGTGTCCAACACTGAAGCTTTCTTT. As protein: CSARDSLRVSNTEAFF.